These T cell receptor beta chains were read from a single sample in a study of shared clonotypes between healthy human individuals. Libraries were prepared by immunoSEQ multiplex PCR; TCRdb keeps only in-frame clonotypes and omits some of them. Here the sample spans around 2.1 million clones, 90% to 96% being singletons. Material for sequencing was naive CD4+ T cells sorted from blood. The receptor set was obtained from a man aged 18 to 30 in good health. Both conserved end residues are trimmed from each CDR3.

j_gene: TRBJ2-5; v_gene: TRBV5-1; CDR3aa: ASSALDSQETQY
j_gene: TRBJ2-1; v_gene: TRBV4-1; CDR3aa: ASSQLGLAGNNNEQF
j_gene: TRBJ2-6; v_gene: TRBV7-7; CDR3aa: ASGRDRGMNGANVLT
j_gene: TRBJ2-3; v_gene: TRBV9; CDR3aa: ASSSRTSGVEDTQY
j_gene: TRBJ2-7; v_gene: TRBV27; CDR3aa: ASRPGNSYEQY
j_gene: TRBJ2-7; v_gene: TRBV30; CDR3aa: AWQGVGEQY
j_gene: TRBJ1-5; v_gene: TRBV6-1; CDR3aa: ASKGAGYSNQPQH
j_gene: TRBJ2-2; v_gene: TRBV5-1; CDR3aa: ASSLGPTNTGELF
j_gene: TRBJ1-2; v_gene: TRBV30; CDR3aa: AWSVTNRWGYT
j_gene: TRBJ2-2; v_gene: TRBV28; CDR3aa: ASSLWDTGELF
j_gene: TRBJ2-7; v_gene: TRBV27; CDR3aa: ASRFKREAHEQY
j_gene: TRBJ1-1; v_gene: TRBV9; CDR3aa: ASSVDTGGSTEAF
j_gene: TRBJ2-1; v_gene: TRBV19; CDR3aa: ASSTWGNNEQF
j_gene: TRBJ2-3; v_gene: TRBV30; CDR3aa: AWNWDGTDTQY
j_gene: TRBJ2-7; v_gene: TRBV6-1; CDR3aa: ASSEGGNLSGSGQY
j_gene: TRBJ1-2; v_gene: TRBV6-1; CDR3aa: ASSDRVGGYT
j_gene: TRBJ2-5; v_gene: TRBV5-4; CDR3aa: ASSLVRDMETQY
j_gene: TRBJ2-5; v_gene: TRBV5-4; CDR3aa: ASTPRALAGEPQETQY
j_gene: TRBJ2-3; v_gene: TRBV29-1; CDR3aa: SADDEGRTDTQY
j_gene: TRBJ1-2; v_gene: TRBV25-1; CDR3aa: ASSEGGRGGYT